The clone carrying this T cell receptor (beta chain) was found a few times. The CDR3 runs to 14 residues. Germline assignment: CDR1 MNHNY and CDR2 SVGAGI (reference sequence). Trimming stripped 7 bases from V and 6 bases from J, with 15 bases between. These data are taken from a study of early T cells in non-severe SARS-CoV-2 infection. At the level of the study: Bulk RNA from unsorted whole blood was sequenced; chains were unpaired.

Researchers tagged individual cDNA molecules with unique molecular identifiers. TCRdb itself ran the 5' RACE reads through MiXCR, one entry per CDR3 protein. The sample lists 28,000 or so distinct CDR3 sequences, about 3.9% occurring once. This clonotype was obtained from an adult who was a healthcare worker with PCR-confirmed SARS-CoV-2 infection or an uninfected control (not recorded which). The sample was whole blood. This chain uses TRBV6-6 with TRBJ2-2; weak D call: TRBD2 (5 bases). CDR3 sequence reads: CASTGSTLAGELFF. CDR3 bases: TGTGCCAGCACGGGGTCCACCCTCGCCGGGGAGCTGTTTTTT.